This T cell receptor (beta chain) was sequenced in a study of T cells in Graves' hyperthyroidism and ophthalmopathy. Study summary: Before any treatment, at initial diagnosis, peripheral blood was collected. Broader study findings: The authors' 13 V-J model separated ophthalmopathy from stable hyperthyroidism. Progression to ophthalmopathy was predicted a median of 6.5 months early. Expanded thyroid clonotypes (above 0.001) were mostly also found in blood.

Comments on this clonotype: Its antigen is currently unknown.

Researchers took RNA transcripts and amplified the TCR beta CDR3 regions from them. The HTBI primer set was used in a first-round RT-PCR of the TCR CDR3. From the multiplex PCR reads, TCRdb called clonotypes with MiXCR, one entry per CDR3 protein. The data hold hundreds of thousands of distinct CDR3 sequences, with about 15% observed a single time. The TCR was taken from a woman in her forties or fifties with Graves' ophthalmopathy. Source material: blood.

The CDR3 DNA is TGTGCCAGCAGCCTGGCGCCGCATAGCACCGGGGAGCTGTTTTTT. Translation: CASSLAPHSTGELFF. The chain employs TRBV9 and TRBJ2-2; no firm D call. This CDR3 has 15 amino acids. In germline, CDR1 is SGDLS, CDR2 YYNGEE. V lost 4 bases and J lost 4, with 14 bases in between.